This is a list of T cell receptor beta chains from one sample in a study of blood T cell repertoires in COVID-19. Only in-frame clones appear in the TCRdb table, and some are missing; sequencing was by immunoSEQ multiplex PCR. The sample has approximately 360,000 clones; around 90% are singletons. The material sequenced was peripheral blood. The source of these receptors is a man younger than 30 with active or convalescent COVID-19. CDR3s include the opening cysteine and the closing phenylalanine or tryptophan. The D gene is left open where the match is weak. Size values are once, few and many counts, or a class for expanded clones, and some rows have none.

clone_size: .
d_call: .
v_call: TRBV10-3
j_call: TRBJ2-2
cdr3_nt: TGTGCCATCAGTGAGTCGGGCCCCACCGGGGAGCTGTTTTTT
cdr3_aa: CAISESGPTGELFF

clone_size: .
d_call: TRBD2
v_call: TRBV5-1
j_call: TRBJ2-1
cdr3_nt: TGCGCCAGCAGCTTACTAGCGGGAGGGTACGGCAATGAGCAGTTCTTC
cdr3_aa: CASSLLAGGYGNEQFF

clone_size: .
d_call: .
v_call: TRBV7-2
j_call: TRBJ1-1
cdr3_nt: TGTGCCAGCAGCTTAGAAGCAACAGATAACACTGAAGCTTTCTTT
cdr3_aa: CASSLEATDNTEAFF

clone_size: once
d_call: TRBD1
v_call: TRBV30
j_call: TRBJ1-3
cdr3_nt: TGTGCCTGGAGTACTCGCCGAGGTTCGGACAGGGCCATTCGGCGTCCAGGAAACACCATATATTTT
cdr3_aa: CAWSTRRGSDRAIRRPGNTIYF

clone_size: once
d_call: .
v_call: TRBV7-4
j_call: TRBJ2-1
cdr3_nt: TGTGCCAGCAGCTTTAGGGGGAATGAGCAGTTCTTC
cdr3_aa: CASSFRGNEQFF

clone_size: .
d_call: .
v_call: TRBV28
j_call: TRBJ2-7
cdr3_nt: TGTGCCAGCAGCCTGAAAGCGGGCGAGCAGTACTTC
cdr3_aa: CASSLKAGEQYF

clone_size: .
d_call: TRBD1
v_call: TRBV4-2
j_call: TRBJ1-5
cdr3_nt: TGTGCCAGCAGCAAAGACAGGGGCAGCAATCAGCCCCAGCATTTT
cdr3_aa: CASSKDRGSNQPQHF

clone_size: .
d_call: TRBD1
v_call: TRBV3-1/TRBV3-2
j_call: TRBJ1-1
cdr3_nt: TGTGCCAGCAGGGGACAGGGGGAAGTAAGAAACACTGAAGCTTTCTTT
cdr3_aa: CASRGQGEVRNTEAFF

clone_size: .
d_call: TRBD2
v_call: TRBV5-1
j_call: TRBJ2-2
cdr3_nt: TGCGCCAGCAGCCCCAGCGGGAGCGTTGTCAGGGAGCTGTTTTTT
cdr3_aa: CASSPSGSVVRELFF

clone_size: .
d_call: TRBD1
v_call: TRBV4-3
j_call: TRBJ1-5
cdr3_nt: TGCGCCAGCAGCCCCGGACAGGGTTACCAGCCCCAGCATTTT
cdr3_aa: CASSPGQGYQPQHF

clone_size: .
d_call: .
v_call: TRBV9
j_call: TRBJ2-3
cdr3_nt: TGTGCCAGCGGGGACATCAAACCTTACAGCGGCTTAGGGGCAGATACGCAGTATTTT
cdr3_aa: CASGDIKPYSGLGADTQYF

clone_size: .
d_call: .
v_call: TRBV27
j_call: TRBJ2-7
cdr3_nt: TGTGCCAGCAGTTTAACAGGCAGGGGCAACGAGCAGTACTTC
cdr3_aa: CASSLTGRGNEQYF

clone_size: .
d_call: .
v_call: TRBV10-3
j_call: TRBJ1-2
cdr3_nt: TGTGCCATCAGTGAGTCGAAAGGCGGTAATTATGGCTACACCTTC
cdr3_aa: CAISESKGGNYGYTF

clone_size: .
d_call: TRBD1
v_call: TRBV19
j_call: TRBJ2-1
cdr3_nt: TGTGCCAGTCGACAGGGGCTCTACAATGAGCAGTTCTTC
cdr3_aa: CASRQGLYNEQFF

clone_size: once
d_call: TRBD1
v_call: TRBV27
j_call: TRBJ1-6
cdr3_nt: TGTGCCAGCAAGGGACAGGGGATCGATAATTCACCCCTCCACTTT
cdr3_aa: CASKGQGIDNSPLHF

clone_size: .
d_call: .
v_call: TRBV29-1
j_call: TRBJ2-1
cdr3_nt: TGCAGCGTTGAAGATCTAGGCCTTAACAATGAGCAGTTCTTC
cdr3_aa: CSVEDLGLNNEQFF

clone_size: .
d_call: .
v_call: TRBV15
j_call: TRBJ1-3
cdr3_nt: TGTGCCACCAGCAGGGCACAGGGAATAGGATACACCATATATTTT
cdr3_aa: CATSRAQGIGYTIYF

clone_size: .
d_call: TRBD1
v_call: TRBV6-5
j_call: TRBJ1-2
cdr3_nt: TGTGCCAGCAGTTACTCGGAGACAGGGGGTAGTGGCTACACCTTC
cdr3_aa: CASSYSETGGSGYTF